One and the same sample provided the 15 T cell receptor beta chains below, sequenced in a study of HIV-infected patients and healthy controls. Alpha and beta constant-region primers primed reverse transcription of about 500 ng RNA. Using multiplexing indices, alpha and beta chain libraries were generated apart by chain-specific third strand synthesis. TCRdb analysed the 5' RACE reads with MiXCR anew, one entry per CDR3 protein. Here the sample spans about 15,000 distinct CDR3 sequences, roughly 7.5% being singletons. The repertoire came from unfractionated whole blood and reflected all unsorted peripheral T cells. The sample consisted of blood. The receptor set was obtained from an adult in good health.

Judged by abundance, this clonotype is medium-sized. This chain links TRBV5-4 with TRBJ1-1; D possibly corresponds to TRBD1 (5 bases). V was pared by 4 bases and J by 1 base, with 17 bases between. CDR1 is SGHNT and CDR2 is YYREEE in the germline V gene (reference sequence). The CDR3 length is 16 residues. The CDR3 bases are TGTGCCAGCAGCGGGACGGACCCCTTTGGGAACACTGAAGCTTTCTTT. Translated: CASSGTDPFGNTEAFF.

This clonotype is labeled as medium-sized. The rearrangement uses TRBV6-6 and TRBJ2-7; 13 bases are shared with TRBD2. Per germline, CDR1 MNHNY and CDR2 SVGAGI (reference sequence). The CDR3 sequence is 13 residues long. J lost 6 bases, V lost 6 bases, and 2 bases had no gene match. CDR3 DNA: TGTGCCAGCAGCACTAGCGGGAGGGTCGAGCAGTACTTC. This gives the protein CASSTSGRVEQYF.

This clonotype is labeled as medium-sized. The CDR3 DNA follows: TGTGCCAGCAGCTTGGAAGGGTTAGCTTTCTTT. As protein: CASSLEGLAFF. This rearrangement joins TRBV5-4 to TRBJ1-1; D is unresolved. The CDR3 runs 11 residues. V lost 0 bases and J lost 10, with 7 bases in between. CDR1 and CDR2 from the germline V gene are SGHNT and YYREEE (reference sequence). The full variable domain, with the rest looked up from reference TRBV5-4 and TRBJ1-1, is ETGVTQSPTHLIKTRGQQVTLRCSSQSGHNTVSWYQQALGQGPQFIFQYYREEENGRGNFPPRFSGLQFPNYSSELNVNALELDDSALYLCASSLEGLAFFGQGTRLTVV.

This clonotype is categorized as large. The chain joins TRBV3-1 to TRBJ2-5; D gene ambiguous. CDR1 is LGHDT and CDR2 is YNNKEL in the germline V gene (reference sequence). The CDR3 spans 15 residues. Trimming took off 1 base at V and 5 bases at J, with 14 bases between the two ends. The CDR3 sequence: CASSQVGSEVETQYF. The CDR3 nucleotides read TGTGCCAGCAGCCAAGTAGGCAGCGAAGTGGAGACCCAGTACTTC.

In this sample, this clonotype turned up many times. The rearrangement links TRBV24-1 to TRBJ2-3, with TRBD1 matching over 10 bases. Germline assignment: CDR1 KGHDR and CDR2 SFDVKD. The V segment lost 4 bases and the J segment 4 bases; nucleotides outside the gene matches: 4. This CDR3 spans 15 amino acids. CDR3 sequence reads: CATSDPGQGPDTQYF. In DNA, the CDR3 is TGTGCCACCAGTGACCCGGGACAGGGGCCAGATACGCAGTATTTT.

This clonotype was seen at least ten times. The chain links TRBV2 to TRBJ2-5; 16 nucleotides line up with TRBD2. V gave up 8 bases and J gave up 5 bases; unmatched junction bases: 11. The CDR3 is 17 amino acids. Germline V gene data show CDR1 as SNHLY and CDR2 as FYNNEI. The CDR3 nucleotides are TGTGCCAGCTTGAAAGGGACTAGCGGGGGGGCCGAGGAGACCCAGTACTTC. It translates to CASLKGTSGGAEETQYF.

The genes are TRBV18 and TRBJ1-5; D remains unclear. The CDR3 extends over 13 amino acids. Trimming stripped 3 bases from V and 5 bases from J, with 8 bases between. Germline V lookup: CDR1 KGHSH, CDR2 LQKENI. CDR3 coding DNA: TGTGCCAGCTCACCCCTACTCGATCAGCCCCAGCATTTT. Amino acids: CASSPLLDQPQHF.

The table lists this clonotype with many counts. The rearrangement links TRBV12-3 or TRBV12-4 to TRBJ1-1; TRBD1 aligns across 7 bases. This CDR3 is built from 15 residues. V was clipped by 7 bases and J by 7 bases; unmatched bases: 15. CDR3 protein: CASTTRRQGLGEAFF. The CDR3 DNA sequence: TGTGCCAGCACTACCCGACGACAGGGCCTTGGTGAAGCTTTCTTT.

The table lists this clonotype with many counts. This chain uses TRBV24-1 with TRBJ2-1, with D possibly matching TRBD2 (5 bases). From germline, CDR1 is KGHDR and CDR2 SFDVKD. V was pared by 2 bases and J by 7 bases, with 17 bases between. The CDR3 is 16 amino acids. The CDR3 loop reads CATSDSWARRGNEQFF. DNA for the CDR3: TGTGCCACCAGTGATTCGTGGGCTCGGAGAGGGAATGAGCAGTTCTTC.

By frequency in the sample, this clonotype is medium-sized. The chain recombines TRBV6-6 with TRBJ2-7, with TRBD1 matching 9 bases. In germline, CDR1 is MNHNY, CDR2 SVGAGI (reference sequence). V trimming: 0 bases; J trimming: 12 bases; junction bases outside the gene matches: 18. This CDR3 spans 17 amino acids. CDR3 amino acids: CASSYSVLGTGPPRAYF. DNA for the CDR3: TGTGCCAGCAGTTACTCGGTCCTCGGGACAGGGCCTCCCCGGGCGTACTTC.

This clonotype was seen repeatedly, ten times or more. This chain joins TRBV10-3 and TRBJ2-1; 10 bases map to TRBD2. CDR3 length: 15 amino acids. Trimming at V came to 3 bases and at J to 8 bases, leaving 7 bases not matched to a gene. Germline loops: CDR1 ENHRY, CDR2 SYGVKD. DNA for the CDR3: TGTGCCATCAGTGACCTAGCGGGAGTGAGGGATGAGCAGTTCTTC. This translates into CAISDLAGVRDEQFF.

This clonotype has more than one count but fewer than ten. The chain uses TRBV7-2 and TRBJ2-1; D is perhaps TRBD1 or TRBD2 (5 bases each). Trimming shortened V by 5 bases and J by 9 bases, and 11 bases separated the two germline ends. CDR3 length: 12 residues. Per germline, CDR1 SGHTA and CDR2 FQGNSA. The CDR3 DNA reads as TGTGCCAGCAGCGGATTGGGGGTTGAGCAGTTCTTC. This encodes CASSGLGVEQFF.

There are a few counts of this clonotype. This chain joins TRBV29-1 and TRBJ2-1; D unclear. Trimming left V 7 bases short and J 4 bases short, with 8 bases between. The germline gives CDR1 SQVTM, CDR2 ANQGSEA. This CDR3 contains 11 residues. The CDR3 loop is CSGRRYNEQFF. In DNA form, the CDR3 reads TGCAGCGGGCGGAGATACAATGAGCAGTTCTTC.

The table lists this clonotype with many counts. This chain uses TRBV18 with TRBJ2-5; 9 nucleotides align to TRBD1. Trimming removed 0 bases from V and 5 bases from J; junction bases left unmatched: 4. CDR3 length: 15 residues. Per germline, CDR1 KGHSH and CDR2 LQKENI. The CDR3 protein is CASSPPDRGYETQYF. Here the CDR3 DNA reads TGTGCCAGCTCACCACCGGACAGGGGTTATGAGACCCAGTACTTC.

In its sample, this clonotype was seen many times. The CDR3 sequence: CASSPLLTPGHKNTEAFF. The CDR3 DNA follows: TGTGCCAGCTCACCCCTGCTTACGCCGGGACACAAGAACACTGAAGCTTTCTTT. The chain uses TRBV18 and TRBJ1-1, with D perhaps matching TRBD1 (6 bases). Trimming cost V 3 bases and J 1 base, with 21 bases left between them. Germline-derived CDR1 and CDR2 are KGHSH and LQKENI. The CDR3 runs to 18 residues.